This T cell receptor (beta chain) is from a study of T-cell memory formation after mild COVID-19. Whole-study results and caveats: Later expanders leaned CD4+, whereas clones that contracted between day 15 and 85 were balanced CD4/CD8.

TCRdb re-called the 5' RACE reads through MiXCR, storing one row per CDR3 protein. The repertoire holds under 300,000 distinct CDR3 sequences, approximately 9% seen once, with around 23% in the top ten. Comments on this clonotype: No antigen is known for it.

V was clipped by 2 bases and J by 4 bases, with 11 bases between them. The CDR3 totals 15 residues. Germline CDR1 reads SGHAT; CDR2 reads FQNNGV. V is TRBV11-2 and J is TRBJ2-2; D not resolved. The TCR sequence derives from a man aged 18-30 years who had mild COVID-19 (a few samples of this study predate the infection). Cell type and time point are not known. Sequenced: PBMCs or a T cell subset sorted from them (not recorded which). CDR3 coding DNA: TGTGCCAGCAGCTTACACAGCTCGGGCACCGGGGAGCTGTTTTTT. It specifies CASSLHSSGTGELFF.